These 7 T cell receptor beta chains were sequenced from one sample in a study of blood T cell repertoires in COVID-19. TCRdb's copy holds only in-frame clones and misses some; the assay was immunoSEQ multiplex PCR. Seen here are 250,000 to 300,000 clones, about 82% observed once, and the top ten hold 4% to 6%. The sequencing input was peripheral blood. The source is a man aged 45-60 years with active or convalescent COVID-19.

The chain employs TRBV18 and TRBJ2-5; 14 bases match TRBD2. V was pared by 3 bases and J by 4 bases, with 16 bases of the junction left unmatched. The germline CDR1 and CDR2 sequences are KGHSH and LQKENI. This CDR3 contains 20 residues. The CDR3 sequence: CASSPERLAGGPFSRETQYF. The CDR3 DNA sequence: TGTGCCAGCTCACCCGAAAGACTAGCGGGAGGGCCCTTCTCACGAGAGACCCAGTACTTC.

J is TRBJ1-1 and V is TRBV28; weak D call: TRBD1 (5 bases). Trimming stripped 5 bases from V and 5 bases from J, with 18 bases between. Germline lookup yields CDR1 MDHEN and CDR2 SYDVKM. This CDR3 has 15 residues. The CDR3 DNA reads TGTGCCAGCAGTCTCCCTGCGGGGGGAGGAACTGAAGCTTTCTTT. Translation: CASSLPAGGGTEAFF.

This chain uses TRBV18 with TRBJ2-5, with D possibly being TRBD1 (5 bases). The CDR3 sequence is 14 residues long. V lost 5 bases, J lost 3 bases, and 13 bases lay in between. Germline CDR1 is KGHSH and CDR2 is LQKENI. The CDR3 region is CASSTRQTEETQYF. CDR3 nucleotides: TGTGCCAGCTCAACCCGACAGACCGAAGAGACCCAGTACTTC.

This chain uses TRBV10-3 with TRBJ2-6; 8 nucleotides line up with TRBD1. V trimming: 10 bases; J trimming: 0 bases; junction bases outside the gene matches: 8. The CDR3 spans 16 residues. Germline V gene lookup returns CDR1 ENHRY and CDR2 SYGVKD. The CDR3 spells CATGQGDRSGANVLTF. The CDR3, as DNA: TGTGCCACCGGACAGGGTGACCGCTCTGGGGCCAACGTCCTGACTTTC.

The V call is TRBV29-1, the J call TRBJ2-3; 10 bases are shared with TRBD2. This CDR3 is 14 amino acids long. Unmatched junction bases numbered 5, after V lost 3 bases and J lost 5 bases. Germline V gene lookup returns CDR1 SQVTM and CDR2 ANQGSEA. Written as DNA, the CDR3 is TGCAGCGTTGACGGGCTAGCGGGAGAAGATACGCAGTATTTT. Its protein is CSVDGLAGEDTQYF.

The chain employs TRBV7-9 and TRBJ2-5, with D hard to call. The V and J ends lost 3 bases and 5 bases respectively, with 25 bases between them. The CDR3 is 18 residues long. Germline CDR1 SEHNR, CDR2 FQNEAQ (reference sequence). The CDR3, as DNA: TGTGCCAGCAGCTTCCTTCTGACAACCGCCGCCCCTCAGGAGACCCAGTACTTC. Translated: CASSFLLTTAAPQETQYF.

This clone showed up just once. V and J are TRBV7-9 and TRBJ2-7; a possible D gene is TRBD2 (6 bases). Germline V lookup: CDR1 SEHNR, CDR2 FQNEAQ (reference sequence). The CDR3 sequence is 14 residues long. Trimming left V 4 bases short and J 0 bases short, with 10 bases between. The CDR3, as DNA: TGTGCCAGCAGCTCATCCGGGAGCTCCTACGAGCAGTACTTC. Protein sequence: CASSSSGSSYEQYF.